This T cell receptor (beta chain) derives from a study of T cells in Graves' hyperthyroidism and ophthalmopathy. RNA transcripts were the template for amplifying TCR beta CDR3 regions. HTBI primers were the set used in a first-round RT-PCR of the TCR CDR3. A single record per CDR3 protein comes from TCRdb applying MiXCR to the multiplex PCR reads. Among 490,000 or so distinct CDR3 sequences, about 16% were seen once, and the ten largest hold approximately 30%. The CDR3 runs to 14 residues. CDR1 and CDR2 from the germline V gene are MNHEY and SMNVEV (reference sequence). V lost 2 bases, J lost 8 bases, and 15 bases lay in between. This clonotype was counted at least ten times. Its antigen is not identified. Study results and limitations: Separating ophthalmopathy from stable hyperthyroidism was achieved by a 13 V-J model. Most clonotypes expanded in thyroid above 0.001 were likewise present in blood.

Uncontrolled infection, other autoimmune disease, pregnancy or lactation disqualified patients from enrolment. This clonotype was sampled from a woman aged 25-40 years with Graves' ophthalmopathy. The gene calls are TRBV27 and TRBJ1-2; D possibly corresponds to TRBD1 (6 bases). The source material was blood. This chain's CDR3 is CASSLGQQAYGYTF. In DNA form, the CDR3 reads TGTGCCAGCAGTTTAGGACAGCAGGCTTACGGCTACACCTTC.